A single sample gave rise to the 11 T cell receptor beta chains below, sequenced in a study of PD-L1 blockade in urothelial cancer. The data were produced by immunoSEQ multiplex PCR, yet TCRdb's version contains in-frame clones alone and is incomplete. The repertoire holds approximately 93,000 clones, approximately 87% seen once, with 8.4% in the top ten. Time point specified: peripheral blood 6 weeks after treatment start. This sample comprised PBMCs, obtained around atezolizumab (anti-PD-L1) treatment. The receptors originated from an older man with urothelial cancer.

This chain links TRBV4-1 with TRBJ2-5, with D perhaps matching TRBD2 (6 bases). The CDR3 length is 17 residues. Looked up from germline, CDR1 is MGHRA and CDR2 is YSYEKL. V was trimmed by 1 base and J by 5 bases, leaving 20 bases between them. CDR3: CASSQGLTQGGAETQYF. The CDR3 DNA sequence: TGCGCCAGCAGCCAAGGGCTGACTCAGGGAGGTGCGGAGACCCAGTACTTC.

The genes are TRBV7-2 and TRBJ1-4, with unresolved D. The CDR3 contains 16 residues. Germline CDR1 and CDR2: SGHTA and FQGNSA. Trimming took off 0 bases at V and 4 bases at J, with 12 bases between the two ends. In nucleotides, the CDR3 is TGTGCCAGCAGCTTAGCGCGAGGGTCCGGTAATGAAAAACTGTTTTTT. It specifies CASSLARGSGNEKLFF.

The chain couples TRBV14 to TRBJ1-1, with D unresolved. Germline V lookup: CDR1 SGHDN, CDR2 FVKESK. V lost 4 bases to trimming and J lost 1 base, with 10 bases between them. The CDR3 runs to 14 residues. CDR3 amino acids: CASSPGARNTEAFF. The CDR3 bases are TGTGCCAGCAGCCCGGGTGCGCGGAACACTGAAGCTTTCTTT.

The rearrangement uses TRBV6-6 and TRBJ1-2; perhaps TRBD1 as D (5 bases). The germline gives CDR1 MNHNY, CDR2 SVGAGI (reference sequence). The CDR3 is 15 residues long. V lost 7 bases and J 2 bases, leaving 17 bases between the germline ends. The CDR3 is CASTPPGGGNYGYTF. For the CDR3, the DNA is TGTGCCAGCACTCCACCCGGTGGGGGGAACTATGGCTACACCTTC.

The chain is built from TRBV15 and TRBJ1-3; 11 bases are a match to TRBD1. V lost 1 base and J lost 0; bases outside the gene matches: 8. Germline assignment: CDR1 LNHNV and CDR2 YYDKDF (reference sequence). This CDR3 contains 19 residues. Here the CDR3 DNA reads TGTGCCACCAGCAGAGCGGGACAGGGGGAGACTATCTCTGGAAACACCATATATTTT. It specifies CATSRAGQGETISGNTIYF. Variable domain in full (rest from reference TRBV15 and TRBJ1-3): DAMVIQNPRYQVTQFGKPVTLSCSQTLNHNVMYWYQQKSSQAPKLLFHYYDKDFNNEADTPDNFQSRRPNTSFCFLDIRSPGLGDTAMYLCATSRAGQGETISGNTIYFGEGSWLTVV.

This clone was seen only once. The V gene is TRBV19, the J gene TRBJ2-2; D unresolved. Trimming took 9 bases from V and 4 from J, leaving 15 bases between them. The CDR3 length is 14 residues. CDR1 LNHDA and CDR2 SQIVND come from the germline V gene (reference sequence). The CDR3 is CASFGRISTGELFF. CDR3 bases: TGTGCCAGCTTCGGCAGGATCAGCACCGGGGAGCTGTTTTTT.

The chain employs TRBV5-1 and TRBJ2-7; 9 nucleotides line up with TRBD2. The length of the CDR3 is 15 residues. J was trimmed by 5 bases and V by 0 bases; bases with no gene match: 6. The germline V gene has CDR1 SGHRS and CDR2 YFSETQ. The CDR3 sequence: CASSLGSGGSDEQYF. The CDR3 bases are TGCGCCAGCAGCTTGGGTAGCGGGGGTAGTGACGAGCAGTACTTC.

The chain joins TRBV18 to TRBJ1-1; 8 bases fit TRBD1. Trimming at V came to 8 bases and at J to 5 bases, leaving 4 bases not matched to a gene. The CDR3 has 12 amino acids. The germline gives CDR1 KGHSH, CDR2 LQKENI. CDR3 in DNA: TGTGCCAGCCGACAGGGGAGGACTGAAGCTTTCTTT. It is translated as CASRQGRTEAFF.

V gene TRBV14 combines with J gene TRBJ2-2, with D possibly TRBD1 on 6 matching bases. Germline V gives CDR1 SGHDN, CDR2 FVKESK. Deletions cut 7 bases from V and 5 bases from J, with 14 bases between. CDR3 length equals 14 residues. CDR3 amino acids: CASNLGARTGELFF. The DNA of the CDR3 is TGTGCCAGCAATCTGGGGGCGCGTACCGGGGAGCTGTTTTTT.

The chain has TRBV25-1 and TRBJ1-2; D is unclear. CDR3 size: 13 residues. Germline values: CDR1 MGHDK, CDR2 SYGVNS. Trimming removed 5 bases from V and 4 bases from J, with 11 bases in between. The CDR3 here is CASSLRTSYGYTF. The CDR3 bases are TGTGCCAGCAGTCTCAGAACCTCCTATGGCTACACCTTC.

The CDR3, as DNA: TGTGCCTGGAGTTTTTCGGGACAACACAATCAGCCCCAGCATTTT. Translated: CAWSFSGQHNQPQHF. The chain employs TRBV30 and TRBJ1-5, with D possibly matching TRBD1 (6 bases). The CDR3 has 15 residues. The germline gives CDR1 GTSNPN, CDR2 SVGIG (reference sequence). Trimming cost V 2 bases and J 3 bases, with 14 bases left between them.